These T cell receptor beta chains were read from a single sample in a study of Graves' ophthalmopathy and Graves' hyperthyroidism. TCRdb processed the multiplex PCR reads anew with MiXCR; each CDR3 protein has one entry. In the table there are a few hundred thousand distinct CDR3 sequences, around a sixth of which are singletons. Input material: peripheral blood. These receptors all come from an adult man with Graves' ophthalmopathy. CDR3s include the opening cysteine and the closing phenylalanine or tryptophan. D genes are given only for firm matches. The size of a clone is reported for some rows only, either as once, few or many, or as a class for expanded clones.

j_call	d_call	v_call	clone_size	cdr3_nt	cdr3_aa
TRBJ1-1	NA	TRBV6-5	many	TGTGCCAGCAGTTTGCAGGGGTGGGGGCTGAACACTGAAGCTTTCTTT	CASSLQGWGLNTEAFF
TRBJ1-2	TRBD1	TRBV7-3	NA	TGTGCCAGCAGCCCCTCCAGTGGACAGGGCCATGGCTACACCTTC	CASSPSSGQGHGYTF
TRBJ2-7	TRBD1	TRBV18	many	TGTGCCAGCTCACCAAGACAGGGGATGGACGAGCAGTACTTC	CASSPRQGMDEQYF
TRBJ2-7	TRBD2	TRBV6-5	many	TGTGCGACCGGGGGGGCGAATAAGGACGAGCAGTACTTC	CATGGANKDEQYF
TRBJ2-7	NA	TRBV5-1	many	TGCGCCAGCAGCCGGTCCCCGGACCACGAGCAGTACTTC	CASSRSPDHEQYF
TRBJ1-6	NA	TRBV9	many	TGTGCCAGCAGCCCCCCGGGTGGTTCACCCCTCCACTTT	CASSPPGGSPLHF
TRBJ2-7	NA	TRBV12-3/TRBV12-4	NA	TGTGCCATCAGTGACGGAGCCTACGAGCAGTACTTC	CAISDGAYEQYF
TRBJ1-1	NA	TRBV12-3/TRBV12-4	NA	TGTGCCAGCAGTGGTGGTGGGGCCATGAACACTGAAGCTTTCTTT	CASSGGGAMNTEAFF
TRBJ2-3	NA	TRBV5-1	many	TGCGCCAGCAGCTTCTCGTGGAGCACTAGCACAGATACGCAGTATTTT	CASSFSWSTSTDTQYF
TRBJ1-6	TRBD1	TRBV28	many	TGTGCCAGCCAGGGGGCGAATTCACCCCTCCACTTT	CASQGANSPLHF
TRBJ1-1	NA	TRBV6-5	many	TGTGCCAGCAGTTACTCGATGTCGAGGCAGGGGAACACTGAAGCTTTCTTT	CASSYSMSRQGNTEAFF
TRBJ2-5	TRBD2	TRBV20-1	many	TGCAGCCAGAGCGGGAATGGGCGCGAGACCCAGTACTTC	CSQSGNGRETQYF
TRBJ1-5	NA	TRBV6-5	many	TGTGCCAGCAGTTACCCCGGGGACGGCAATCAGCCCCAGCATTTT	CASSYPGDGNQPQHF
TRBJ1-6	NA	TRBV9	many	TGTGCCAGCAGCCCTAGGGGAGGGATTAATTCACCCCTCCACTTT	CASSPRGGINSPLHF
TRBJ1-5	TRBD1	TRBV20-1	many	TGCAGTGCTAGAGATGCGGCAGGGGGCCATCAGCCCCAGCATTTT	CSARDAAGGHQPQHF
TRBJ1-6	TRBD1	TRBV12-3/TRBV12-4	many	TGTGCCAGCAGTTTTAGACAGGGTAGTCACTCACCCCTCCACTTT	CASSFRQGSHSPLHF
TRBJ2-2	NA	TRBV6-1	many	TGTGCCAGCAGTGAAGTCGGACAAAACACCGGGGAGCTGTTTTTT	CASSEVGQNTGELFF
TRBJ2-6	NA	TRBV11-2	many	TGTGCCAGCAGCCCACGGGTCTCTGGGGCCAACGTCCTGACTTTC	CASSPRVSGANVLTF
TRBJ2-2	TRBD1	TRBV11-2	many	TGTGCCAGCAGCCAAGGACAGGTGGGGACCGGGGAGCTGTTTTTT	CASSQGQVGTGELFF
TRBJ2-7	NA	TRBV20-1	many	TGCAGTGCTATCGGCTCCTCCTACGAGCAGTACTTC	CSAIGSSYEQYF
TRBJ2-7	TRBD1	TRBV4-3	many	TGCGCCAGCAGCCAAGATATAGGGACAGGGTCCTCCGAGCAGTACTTC	CASSQDIGTGSSEQYF
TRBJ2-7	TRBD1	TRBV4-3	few	TGCGCCAGCAGCCAAGATTTCTCGGGACAGGGGATGTACGAGCAGTACTTC	CASSQDFSGQGMYEQYF
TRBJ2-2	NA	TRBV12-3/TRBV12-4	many	TGTGCCAGCAGTTTAGGAGGTACTCCGTCCACCGGGGAGCTGTTTTTT	CASSLGGTPSTGELFF
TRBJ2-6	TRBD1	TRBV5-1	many	TGCGCCAGCAGCTTGGCGTTAGGGGGACAGGGGGCGTACGGGGCCAACGTCCTGACTTTC	CASSLALGGQGAYGANVLTF
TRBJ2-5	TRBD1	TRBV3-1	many	TGTGCCAGCAGCCAAAGGACAGGGGAGTTAGAGACCCAGTACTTC	CASSQRTGELETQYF
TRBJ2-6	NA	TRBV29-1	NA	TGCAGCGTTGACATGAACTCTGGGGCCAACGTCCTGACTTTC	CSVDMNSGANVLTF
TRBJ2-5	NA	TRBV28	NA	TGTGCCAGCAGAAGACAGTACCAAGAGACCCAGTACTTC	CASRRQYQETQYF
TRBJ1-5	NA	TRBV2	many	TGTGCCAGCAGTGACGGGACGGTTCACAATCAGCCCCAGCATTTT	CASSDGTVHNQPQHF
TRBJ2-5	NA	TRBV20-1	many	TGCAGTGCTAGTTTCGAGACCCAGTACTTC	CSASFETQYF
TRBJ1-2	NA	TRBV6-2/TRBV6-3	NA	TGTGCCAGCAGTTACACGGGGGCAGCCATCTATGGCTACACCTTC	CASSYTGAAIYGYTF
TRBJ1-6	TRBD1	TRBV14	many	TGTGCCAGCAGCCAAGACAGGGGGAACATCCACTTT	CASSQDRGNIHF
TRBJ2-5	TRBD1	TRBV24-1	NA	TGTGCCACCAGTGAGAAGACAGGGTTATCAGAGACCCAGTACTTC	CATSEKTGLSETQYF
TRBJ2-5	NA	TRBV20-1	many	TGCAGTGCTAGAAGGGACATACAAGAGACCCAGTACTTC	CSARRDIQETQYF
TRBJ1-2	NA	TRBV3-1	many	TGTGCCAGCAGCCCATGGACAGCGGCGAGTAACTATGGCTACACCTTC	CASSPWTAASNYGYTF